This T cell receptor (beta chain) was sequenced during a study of blood T cell repertoires in COVID-19. Turning to the study itself: Donors in the United States, Italy and Spain gave samples during acute or convalescent COVID-19. Sample material is recorded as cDNA or gDNA derived from T cells, B-cell-depleted T cells, or PBMCs.

In the study's own analysis: Nucleated cell number was recorded as an estimate derived from reference gene primer amplification. Method: immunoSEQ multiplex PCR; TCRdb's copy keeps in-frame clones and lacks some. V and J calls and clone size are copied from that table; D and trimming were computed from the DNA. Here the sample spans about 210,000 clones, around 85% being singletons. There are a few counts of this clone. Germline loops: CDR1 LNHDA, CDR2 SQIVND (reference sequence). This CDR3 has 15 residues. V lost 6 bases and J lost 1, with 16 bases in between. Seattle cases were enrolled at active infection and followed longitudinally.

The sequence was collected from a man in his sixties with COVID-19, enrolled during active disease. This chain joins TRBV19 and TRBJ2-7; maybe TRBD2 (5 bases). Sequencing was done on a sample of peripheral blood. This chain's CDR3 is CASRASGAPSYEQYF. For the CDR3, the DNA is TGTGCCAGTAGGGCGAGCGGCGCTCCTTCCTACGAGCAGTACTTC.